This T cell receptor (beta chain) emerged from a study of neurological immune-mediated disorders. Study-wide results and caveats: The phylogenetic placement of 18 of 34 multiple sclerosis patients' repertoires in one related-CDR3 cluster constitutes a possible signature.

On this clonotype: Its antigen is not identified. A much larger clonotype is one base distant, so this may be a read error.

For the unsorted libraries, 2 million PBMCs stored at -80 C served as input. With 3 bases removed from V and 13 bases from J, the gap between germline ends came to 10 bases. The CDR3 is 12 amino acids. CDR1 MNHEY and CDR2 SMNVEV come from the germline V gene (reference sequence). 5'RACE generated cDNA with 10-nucleotide random UMIs. Using its own MiXCR run on the 5' RACE reads, TCRdb lists one record per CDR3 protein. In the table there are some 38,000 distinct CDR3 sequences, approximately 4.2% of which are singletons. The clonotype was recovered from a man between 25 and 39 years old with multiple sclerosis. The chain is built from TRBV27 and TRBJ1-6; no reliable D call. The specimen sequenced was PBMCs. The CDR3, as DNA: TGTGCCAGCAGTTTGACGGGAGGGCCCCTCCACTTT. Amino acid sequence: CASSLTGGPLHF.